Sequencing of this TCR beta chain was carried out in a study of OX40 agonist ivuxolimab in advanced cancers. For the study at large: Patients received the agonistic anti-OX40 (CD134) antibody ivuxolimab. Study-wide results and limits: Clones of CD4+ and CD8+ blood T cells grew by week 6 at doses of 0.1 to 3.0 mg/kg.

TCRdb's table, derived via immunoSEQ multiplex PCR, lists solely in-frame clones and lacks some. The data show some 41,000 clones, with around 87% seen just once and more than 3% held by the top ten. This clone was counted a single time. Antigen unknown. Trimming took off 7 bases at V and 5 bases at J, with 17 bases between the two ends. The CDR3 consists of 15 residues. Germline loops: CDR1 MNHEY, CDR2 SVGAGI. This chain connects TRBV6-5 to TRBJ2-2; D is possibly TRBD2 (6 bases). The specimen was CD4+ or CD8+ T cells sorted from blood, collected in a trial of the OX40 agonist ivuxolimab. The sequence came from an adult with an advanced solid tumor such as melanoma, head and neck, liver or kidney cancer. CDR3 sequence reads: CASTTTRSGTGELFF. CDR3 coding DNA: TGTGCCAGCACCACTACTAGGAGCGGGACCGGGGAGCTGTTTTTT.